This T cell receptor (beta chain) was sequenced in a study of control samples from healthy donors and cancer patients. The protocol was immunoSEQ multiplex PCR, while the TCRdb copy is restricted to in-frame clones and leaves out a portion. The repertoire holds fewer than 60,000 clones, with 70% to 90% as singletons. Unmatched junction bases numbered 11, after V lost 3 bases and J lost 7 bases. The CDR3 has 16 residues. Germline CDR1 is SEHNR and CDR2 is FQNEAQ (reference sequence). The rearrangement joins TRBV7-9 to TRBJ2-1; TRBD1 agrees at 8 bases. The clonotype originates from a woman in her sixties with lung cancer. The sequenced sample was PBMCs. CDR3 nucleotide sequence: TGTGCCAGCAGCTTGATAATGGGGCAGGGGGCAAATGAGCAGTTCTTC. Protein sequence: CASSLIMGQGANEQFF. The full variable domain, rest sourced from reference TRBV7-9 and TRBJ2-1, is DTGVSQNPRHKITKRGQNVTFRCDPISEHNRLYWYRQTLGQGPEFLTYFQNEAQLEKSRLLSDRFSAERPKGSFSTLEIQRTEQGDSAMYLCASSLIMGQGANEQFFGPGTRLTVL.